The sequence of this T cell receptor (beta chain) was determined in a study of blood T cell repertoires in COVID-19. Overall study: The cDNA or gDNA used as material had been derived from T cells, B-cell-depleted T cells, or PBMCs.

In the study's own analysis: Amplifying reference gene primers gave estimates of nucleated cell counts. Some clones are missing from TCRdb's copy, which holds only in-frame ones; the method was immunoSEQ multiplex PCR. D and trimming were read from the DNA, whereas the V and J calls and clone size are those reported in that table. The sample carries around 200,000 clones, more than 85% recorded once. Losses at the gene ends were 5 bases for V and 3 bases for J; bases not matched to a gene: 5. There are 15 residues in the CDR3. Germline assignment: CDR1 MNHEY and CDR2 SMNVEV (reference sequence). This receptor was taken from a man younger than 40 with acute or convalescent COVID-19. Sequencing used peripheral blood. The rearrangement uses TRBV27 and TRBJ1-4; 8 positions match TRBD1. CDR3 sequence (DNA): TGTGCCAGCAGTCGCCAGGGGGCAGCTAATGAAAAACTGTTTTTT. Residues: CASSRQGAANEKLFF.